The 30 T cell receptor beta chains listed next were all sequenced from one sample in a study of cytomegalovirus exposure and HLA in healthy donors. Both 60 Vbeta primers and 13 Jbeta primers went into the PCR. Measured with immunoSEQ multiplex PCR; TCRdb has only the in-frame clones, and not every one. Found here are around 170,000 clones, almost 85% of them singletons; the top ten hold 0.35% to 0.4%. Input material: PBMCs. These receptors all stem from a boy between 2 and 10 years old in good health and CMV-seronegative.

This clone was observed once. This chain connects TRBV29-1 to TRBJ2-5; the match to TRBD2 covers 9 bases. The CDR3 is 14 amino acids. V was clipped by 2 bases and J by 3 bases; unmatched bases: 4. Per germline, CDR1 SQVTM and CDR2 ANQGSEA. CDR3 sequence reads: CSVEPSGKKETQYF. In DNA form, the CDR3 reads TGCAGCGTTGAACCTAGCGGGAAGAAAGAGACCCAGTACTTC.

The CDR3 loop reads CASSPSTGGNTEAFF. CDR3 in DNA: TGCGCCAGCAGCCCTTCGACAGGGGGGAACACTGAAGCTTTCTTT. J is TRBJ1-1 and V is TRBV5-1; 9 nucleotides align to TRBD1. V shed 4 bases and J 1 base; nucleotides not matched to a gene: 5. The germline gives CDR1 SGHRS, CDR2 YFSETQ. The CDR3 has 15 residues.

The chain recombines TRBV6-1 with TRBJ1-2; 12 nucleotides align to TRBD1. CDR1 is MNHNS and CDR2 is SASEGT in the germline V gene. After removal of 2 bases from V and 4 bases from J, the junction contained 5 bases not matched to a gene. The CDR3 totals 16 residues. The CDR3 reads CASSEPGQGAPYGYTF. CDR3 sequence (DNA): TGTGCCAGCAGTGAACCGGGACAGGGGGCCCCCTATGGCTACACCTTC.

The chain is built from TRBV2 and TRBJ1-2, with D unresolved. Between the trimmed V and J ends, which lost 6 bases and 2 bases, there was a span of 4 bases. The germline CDR1 and CDR2 sequences are SNHLY and FYNNEI. The CDR3 has 11 amino acids. CDR3 DNA sequence: TGTGCCAGCAGCCCGAACTATGGCTACACCTTC. Translating gives CASSPNYGYTF. Using reference TRBV2 and TRBJ1-2 for the parts outside the CDR3, the full variable domain is EPEVTQTPSHQVTQMGQEVILRCVPISNHLYFYWYRQILGQKVEFLVSFYNNEISEKSEIFDDQFSVERPDGSNFTLKIRSTKLEDSAMYFCASSPNYGYTFGSGTRLTVV.

V gene TRBV13 combines with J gene TRBJ2-1; tentative D call: TRBD2 (8 bases). The V gene lost 5 bases and the J gene lost 2 bases, with 16 bases spanning the gap. This CDR3 spans 16 amino acids. CDR1 PRHDT and CDR2 FYEKMQ come from the germline V gene (reference sequence). The CDR3 nucleotides are TGTGCCAGCAGCCCGGGGGGGGACAGTCCCTACAATGAGCAGTTCTTC. Residues: CASSPGGDSPYNEQFF.

The J gene is TRBJ2-3, the V gene TRBV7-9; 8 nucleotides line up with TRBD2. V lost 8 bases to trimming and J lost 2 bases; unmatched junction nucleotides: 12. Germline assignment: CDR1 SEHNR and CDR2 FQNEAQ (reference sequence). The CDR3 contains 16 residues. As DNA, the CDR3 is TGTGCCAGCCCCCCCGGGGGGGACTATAACACAGATACGCAGTATTTT. Its protein product is CASPPGGDYNTDTQYF.

This chain links TRBV6-1 with TRBJ2-7; 9 nucleotides match TRBD1. CDR3 length equals 14 residues. Germline CDR1 reads MNHNS; CDR2 reads SASEGT. Unmatched junction bases numbered 6, after V lost 6 bases and J lost 3 bases. The CDR3 nucleotides read TGTGCCAGCAGGGGGACAGGGAGGATCTACGAGCAGTACTTC. It codes for CASRGTGRIYEQYF.

The rearrangement links TRBV5-1 to TRBJ2-1; TRBD1 aligns across 7 bases. The ends lost 4 bases at V and 0 bases at J; junction bases unmatched: 1. Germline-derived CDR1 and CDR2 are SGHRS and YFSETQ. The CDR3 totals 14 residues. The CDR3 protein is CASSRTGSYNEQFF. The CDR3 region has the DNA TGCGCCAGCAGCCGGACAGGCTCCTACAATGAGCAGTTCTTC.

The chain links TRBV18 to TRBJ1-1, with D possibly matching TRBD1 (5 bases). The germline gives CDR1 KGHSH, CDR2 LQKENI. V lost 2 bases to trimming and J lost 11 bases, with 9 bases between them. This CDR3 region has 11 residues. CDR3 in DNA: TGTGCCAGCTCACCAGACAGAGAGGCTTTCTTT. Protein sequence: CASSPDREAFF.

The chain links TRBV6-5 to TRBJ2-3; 10 nucleotides line up with TRBD1. CDR1 is MNHEY and CDR2 is SVGAGI in the germline V gene. The CDR3 has 16 amino acids. Trimming took 0 bases from V and 4 from J; bases not matched to a gene: 4. As DNA, the CDR3 is TGTGCCAGCAGTTACTCGGGACAGGGGTCTGCAGATACGCAGTATTTT. Protein: CASSYSGQGSADTQYF.

This clone was seen a single time. The rearrangement joins TRBV28 to TRBJ2-1; tentative D call: TRBD1 (6 bases). CDR1 is MDHEN and CDR2 is SYDVKM in the germline V gene. There are 19 residues in the CDR3. The V end lost 2 bases, the J end lost 3 bases, and 23 bases lay between the germline ends. Written as DNA, the CDR3 is TGTGCCAGCAGTTTAGTCCTGGGTGAACAGGGTTATGTCTACAATGAGCAGTTCTTC. Translating gives CASSLVLGEQGYVYNEQFF.

The rearrangement links TRBV19 to TRBJ2-7; D may be TRBD1 (5 bases). Germline V gives CDR1 LNHDA, CDR2 SQIVND (reference sequence). Trimming removed 6 bases from V and 0 bases from J, with 12 bases in between. The CDR3 is made up of 14 amino acids. This CDR3 reads CASSNSRGSYEQYF. The CDR3 DNA follows: TGTGCCAGTAGCAATTCTAGGGGCTCCTACGAGCAGTACTTC.

The rearrangement links TRBV2 to TRBJ2-1; D might be TRBD2 (6 bases). V was shortened by 0 bases and J by 0 bases, with 6 bases between the two germline ends. This CDR3 has 15 residues. In germline, CDR1 is SNHLY, CDR2 FYNNEI. The CDR3 sequence is CASSEAGGSYNEQFF. CDR3 coding DNA: TGTGCCAGCAGTGAAGCGGGGGGCTCCTACAATGAGCAGTTCTTC.

The V gene is TRBV11-2, the J gene TRBJ2-7; 8 bases fit TRBD1. This CDR3 is 15 amino acids long. V shed 1 base and J 5 bases; nucleotides not matched to a gene: 7. Germline assignment: CDR1 SGHAT and CDR2 FQNNGV. Written as DNA, the CDR3 is TGTGCCAGCAGCTTAGGGGCAGGGGGCTTCGACGAGCAGTACTTC. Translation gives CASSLGAGGFDEQYF.

The genes are TRBV30 and TRBJ2-5, with 9 bases aligning to TRBD1. Germline assignment: CDR1 GTSNPN and CDR2 SVGIG (reference sequence). The V segment lost 3 bases and the J segment 5 bases; nucleotides outside the gene matches: 4. The CDR3 is 13 residues long. CDR3 DNA sequence: TGTGCCTGGAGGGACAGGGGTTGGGAGACCCAGTACTTC. Translation: CAWRDRGWETQYF.

The chain links TRBV11-2 to TRBJ2-5, with 9 bases fitting TRBD2. Germline CDR1 and CDR2: SGHAT and FQNNGV. Germline trimming cut 1 base from V and 5 bases from J; bases unmatched to any gene: 14. The CDR3 has 18 amino acids. The DNA for the CDR3 is TGTGCCAGCAGCTTAGGAATGGTAGCGGGAGAGGGGGGGGAGACCCAGTACTTC. Amino acids: CASSLGMVAGEGGETQYF.

The chain employs TRBV27 and TRBJ2-2; D not resolved. Germline lookup yields CDR1 MNHEY and CDR2 SMNVEV (reference sequence). This CDR3 comprises 14 residues. Trimming took off 6 bases at V and 8 bases at J, with 16 bases between the two ends. The CDR3 DNA reads as TGTGCCAGCAGCTATACGGGTTCCTCGGGGGAGCTGTTTTTT. Translation: CASSYTGSSGELFF.

About this clone itself: The junction departs from germline at one end; a sequencing error may be responsible. The V gene is TRBV11-2, the J gene TRBJ2-5; D unclear. Germline CDR1 reads SGHAT; CDR2 reads FQNNGV. The CDR3 totals 12 residues. In DNA, the CDR3 is TGTGCCAGCAGCCTAGAAGCGTTTACAAAGTACTTC. It specifies CASSLEAFTKYF.

The V gene is TRBV6-1, the J gene TRBJ2-7; D call uncertain. Looked up from germline, CDR1 is MNHNS and CDR2 is SASEGT. This CDR3 spans 15 amino acids. V was pared by 6 bases and J by 0 bases, with 15 bases between. The CDR3 sequence: CASSFEAPSSYEQYF. CDR3 DNA: TGTGCCAGCAGCTTTGAGGCGCCCAGCTCCTACGAGCAGTACTTC.

The CDR3 here is CASSPGLGSYEQYF. CDR3 sequence (DNA): TGTGCCAGCAGCCCTGGACTTGGCTCCTACGAGCAGTACTTC. This rearrangement joins TRBV9 to TRBJ2-7; D possibly corresponds to TRBD2 (5 bases). Trimming shortened V by 4 bases and J by 0 bases, and 11 bases separated the two germline ends. The CDR3 runs to 14 residues. CDR1 SGDLS and CDR2 YYNGEE come from the germline V gene.

This clone has a handful of counts. The chain carries TRBV5-5 and TRBJ1-1; TRBD1 might be the D (5 bases). V shed 2 bases and J shed 5 bases, with 10 bases lying between them. This CDR3 contains 13 residues. Germline CDR1 SGHKS, CDR2 YYEKEE (reference sequence). The CDR3 nucleotides are TGTGCCAGCAGCTTTGGGGACTTTACTGAAGCTTTCTTT. Translating it yields CASSFGDFTEAFF.

The genes are TRBV7-9 and TRBJ1-1; D gene uncertain. Trimming left V 3 bases short and J 4 bases short, with 6 bases between. The germline V gene encodes CDR1 SEHNR and CDR2 FQNEAQ (reference sequence). The CDR3 is 12 amino acids. CDR3 amino acids: CASSFTATEAFF. CDR3 nucleotides: TGTGCCAGCAGCTTTACAGCCACTGAAGCTTTCTTT.

This chain links TRBV5-1 with TRBJ1-1; TRBD1 matches at 8 bases. The CDR3 is 17 residues long. Germline V gene lookup returns CDR1 SGHRS and CDR2 YFSETQ. After removal of 4 bases from V and 0 bases from J, the junction contained 11 bases not matched to a gene. In DNA, the CDR3 is TGCGCCAGCAGCCTGTCCGGACAGGGATCCATGAACACTGAAGCTTTCTTT. Translation: CASSLSGQGSMNTEAFF.

The CDR3: CASSSTRGQVGNTIYF. The CDR3 bases are TGTGCCAGCAGCTCCACCCGGGGACAGGTTGGAAACACCATATATTTT. The chain uses TRBV28 and TRBJ1-3; 8 nucleotides line up with TRBD1. From germline, CDR1 is MDHEN and CDR2 SYDVKM. This CDR3 comprises 16 residues. Trimming took 6 bases from V and 3 from J; bases not matched to a gene: 10.

Only a few counts were recorded for this clone. The chain combines TRBV7-8 with TRBJ2-1, with 8 bases lining up with TRBD2. Germline trimming cut 3 bases from V and 5 bases from J; bases unmatched to any gene: 6. The CDR3 sequence is 15 residues long. CDR1 is SGHVS and CDR2 is FQNEAQ in the germline V gene. CDR3 in amino acids: CASSLVSGSHNEQFF. In DNA, the CDR3 is TGTGCCAGCAGCTTGGTCAGCGGGAGCCACAATGAGCAGTTCTTC. Full variable domain (outside the CDR3, taken from reference TRBV7-8 and TRBJ2-1): GAGVSQSPRYKVAKRGQDVALRCDPISGHVSLFWYQQALGQGPEFLTYFQNEAQLDKSGLPSDRFFAERPEGSVSTLKIQRTQQEDSAVYLCASSLVSGSHNEQFFGPGTRLTVL.

The V call is TRBV7-8, the J call TRBJ1-2, with D perhaps TRBD1 (6 bases). Germline V CDR1 and CDR2: SGHVS, FQNEAQ. The ends were cut back, 5 bases at V and 8 bases at J, with 15 bases in the middle. The CDR3 has 13 amino acids. DNA of the CDR3: TGTGCCAGCAGCGAACAGGGTAGGGAAGGCTACACCTTC. Amino acids: CASSEQGREGYTF.

The V call is TRBV7-9, the J call TRBJ1-2; D gene ambiguous. The CDR3 runs 15 residues. The V and J ends lost 3 bases and 3 bases respectively, with 14 bases between them. CDR1 and CDR2 from the germline V gene are SEHNR and FQNEAQ (reference sequence). The CDR3 region has the DNA TGTGCCAGCAGCTTGGCTGATTTCTGGCACTATGGCTACACCTTC. It yields the protein CASSLADFWHYGYTF.

This chain uses TRBV7-2 with TRBJ1-1; D possibly corresponds to TRBD1 (5 bases). V lost 0 bases to trimming and J lost 2 bases, with 7 bases between them. From germline, CDR1 is SGHTA and CDR2 FQGNSA. The CDR3 is 14 residues long. CDR3 amino acids: CASSLATGNTEAFF. The CDR3 coding sequence is TGTGCCAGCAGCTTAGCTACAGGCAACACTGAAGCTTTCTTT.

V gene TRBV29-1 combines with J gene TRBJ2-1, with D perhaps TRBD2 (5 bases). The germline gives CDR1 SQVTM, CDR2 ANQGSEA. The CDR3 is 15 amino acids. Between the trimmed V and J ends, which lost 7 bases and 4 bases, there was a span of 20 bases. Written as DNA, the CDR3 is TGCAGCGCGTGGGGTATGGGCGGGTCATACAATGAGCAGTTCTTC. Residues: CSAWGMGGSYNEQFF.

Concerning this clone: The junction departs from germline at one end; a sequencing error may be responsible. V gene TRBV5-1 combines with J gene TRBJ1-1; the D gene is possibly TRBD1 (5 bases). The CDR3 extends over 14 amino acids. Looked up from germline, CDR1 is SGHRS and CDR2 is YFSETQ. Written as DNA, the CDR3 is TGCGCCAGCAGCGGTTTAACCGGGACTGACGATCTGCGTTTT. This codes for CASSGLTGTDDLRF. Filled out from reference TRBV5-1 and TRBJ1-1, the complete variable domain reads KAGVTQTPRYLIKTRGQQVTLSCSPISGHRSVSWYQQTPGQGLQFLFEYFSETQRNKGNFPGRFSGRQFSNSRSEMNVSTLELGDSALYLCASSGLTGTDDLRFGQGTRLTVV.